This T cell receptor beta chain came from a study of T cells after yellow fever vaccination. Overall study context: SMART-Seq v4 Ultra Low Input handled preparation of low-cell-number fractions.

TCRdb re-derived calls from the 5' RACE reads in MiXCR, one entry per CDR3 protein. The table records 450,000 to 600,000 distinct CDR3 sequences, about 15% of them present only once. The germline V gene encodes CDR1 MRHNA and CDR2 SNTAGT. Trimming removed 10 bases at V and 3 bases at J, with 16 bases between. The length of the CDR3 is 13 residues. The chain is built from TRBV6-4 and TRBJ2-7; tentative D call: TRBD2 (5 bases). The clonotype was recovered from a man aged 18 to 30 who received the YFV17D yellow fever vaccine. The sample consisted of PBMCs, taken less than 6 days after the first yellow fever vaccination. The CDR3 region is CATKPREVYEQYV. As DNA, the CDR3 is TGTGCCACTAAACCCCGGGAAGTCTACGAGCAGTACGTC.